This T cell receptor (beta chain) is from a study of CD8 T cells in Susac syndrome. General study results and limits: Only a relatively small number of individuals were included in the TCR sequencing and HLA analysis.

The sequenced target, TCR beta, came from blood CD8+ and CD4+ T cells. FACS was used to enrich TEMRA cells, whereas the CD8+ and CD4+ T cells were obtained by negative isolation. Per germline, CDR1 SGHVS and CDR2 FQNEAQ. CDR3 size: 14 residues. V lost 0 bases, J lost 4 bases, and 8 bases lay in between. After extraction with the RNeasy kit, about 0.45 to 1 ug of the RNA was reverse transcribed using random hexamers. A multiplex approach, immunoSEQ multiplex PCR, amplified TCR beta CDR3 across 54 Vbeta and 13 Jbeta. MiXCR, run by TCRdb on the immunoSEQ multiplex PCR reads, gives a single entry per CDR3 protein. The sample lists under 200,000 distinct CDR3 sequences; 93% were seen once. On this clonotype: Its antigen is as yet unknown.

The chain combines TRBV7-8 with TRBJ2-3; D gene uncertain. The clonotype comes from a human donor in good health. The sequenced sample was CD4+ T cells from PBMCs. CDR3 amino acids: CASSLAPGSDTQYF. In DNA form, the CDR3 reads TGTGCCAGCAGCTTAGCGCCGGGTTCAGATACGCAGTATTTT. The full variable domain, in which reference TRBV7-8 and TRBJ2-3 provide the parts outside the CDR3, is GAGVSQSPRYKVAKRGQDVALRCDPISGHVSLFWYQQALGQGPEFLTYFQNEAQLDKSGLPSDRFFAERPEGSVSTLKIQRTQQEDSAVYLCASSLAPGSDTQYFGPGTRLTVL.